These 21 T cell receptor beta chains share one sample of origin, sequenced in a study of control samples from healthy donors and cancer patients. TCRdb keeps only in-frame clones here, not all; method: immunoSEQ multiplex PCR. The sample holds around 130,000 clones; over 85% are singletons and the top ten take roughly 4%. Source material: blood. The receptors derive from a young man in good health.

CDR3 nucleotide sequence: TGTGCCAGCAGCGTCCGTGGGTCTAGCGGGGGCCGCCTCTACAATGAGCAGTTCTTC. As protein: CASSVRGSSGGRLYNEQFF. The chain employs TRBV9 and TRBJ2-1, with 10 nucleotides matching TRBD2. V shed 2 bases, J shed 3 bases, and the junction held 14 bases outside the gene matches. This CDR3 is 19 amino acids long. The germline V gene has CDR1 SGDLS and CDR2 YYNGEE.

The chain has TRBV30 and TRBJ1-5; D gene ambiguous. The germline V gene has CDR1 GTSNPN and CDR2 SVGIG (reference sequence). V was pared by 8 bases and J by 0 bases, with 11 bases between. The CDR3 loop spans 13 amino acids. CDR3 sequence reads: CATSAGSNQPQHF. Written as DNA, the CDR3 is TGTGCCACGTCTGCGGGTAGCAATCAGCCCCAGCATTTT.

The chain is built from TRBV7-9 and TRBJ1-5; D uncertain. The germline V gene has CDR1 SEHNR and CDR2 FQNEAQ (reference sequence). Trimming left V 1 base short and J 3 bases short, with 10 bases between. The CDR3 has 15 amino acids. The CDR3 bases are TGTGCCAGCAGCTTAGGTCCTGCGGACAATCAGCCCCAGCATTTT. Translating it yields CASSLGPADNQPQHF.

J is TRBJ2-3 and V is TRBV7-9; D is perhaps TRBD2 (5 bases). The CDR3 is made up of 14 amino acids. Germline CDR1 SEHNR, CDR2 FQNEAQ (reference sequence). Trimming removed 4 bases from V and 4 bases from J, with 12 bases in between. The CDR3 here is CASSYGGGADTQYF. The CDR3 DNA reads as TGTGCCAGCAGCTACGGAGGTGGCGCAGATACGCAGTATTTT.

CDR3 in DNA: TGTGCCAGCAGTTTGGACAGGGGGCTCGAGCATTTT. It encodes CASSLDRGLEHF. The chain links TRBV6-6 to TRBJ1-5, with 11 bases matching TRBD1. The germline V gene has CDR1 MNHNY and CDR2 SVGAGI (reference sequence). This CDR3 has 12 amino acids. The V and J ends lost 4 bases and 14 bases, in that order; junction bases with no gene match: 4.

The chain recombines TRBV4-3 with TRBJ1-1; possible D gene TRBD1, 6 bases. V gave up 0 bases and J gave up 0 bases, with 14 bases separating them. The V gene's germline CDR1 is LGHNA and CDR2 YSLEER. The CDR3 runs 17 residues. This CDR3 is CASSQDARGGLNTEAFF. The CDR3 DNA follows: TGCGCCAGCAGCCAAGATGCGAGAGGGGGTCTGAACACTGAAGCTTTCTTT.

The rearrangement uses TRBV7-8 and TRBJ1-2; D is uncertain. The ends were cut back, 1 base at V and 3 bases at J, with 9 bases in the middle. Per the germline V gene, CDR1 is SGHVS and CDR2 is FQNEAQ. This CDR3 has 14 amino acids. Here the CDR3 reads CASSLGRGYYGYTF. The DNA of the CDR3 is TGTGCCAGCAGCTTAGGTCGAGGGTACTATGGCTACACCTTC.

V usage is TRBV4-3 and J usage is TRBJ1-1; no firm D call. Trimming cost V 0 bases and J 0 bases, with 14 bases left between them. CDR3 length equals 17 residues. Germline lookup yields CDR1 LGHNA and CDR2 YSLEER. CDR3 in DNA: TGCGCCAGCAGCCAAGATACCCCGCGGGAGCTGAACACTGAAGCTTTCTTT. Amino acid sequence: CASSQDTPRELNTEAFF.

V usage is TRBV7-6 and J usage is TRBJ1-3, with D perhaps TRBD1 (6 bases). Per germline, CDR1 SGHVS and CDR2 FNYEAQ. V was trimmed by 5 bases and J by 0 bases, leaving 11 bases between them. CDR3 length: 15 amino acids. The CDR3: CASSPDRISGNTIYF. CDR3 in DNA: TGTGCCAGCAGCCCAGACAGGATCTCTGGAAACACCATATATTTT.

This chain links TRBV10-3 with TRBJ2-1; no clear D gene. Trimming stripped 0 bases from V and 10 bases from J, with 4 bases between. Germline V gene data show CDR1 as ENHRY and CDR2 as SYGVKD. CDR3 length: 11 residues. This CDR3 reads CAISESEEQFF. CDR3 in DNA: TGTGCCATCAGTGAGTCAGAAGAGCAGTTCTTC.

This clone was detected once. The V call is TRBV19, the J call TRBJ1-5; D unresolved. Trimming cost V 5 bases and J 16 bases, with 18 bases left between them. The CDR3 totals 12 residues. CDR1 is LNHDA, CDR2 SQIVND, per germline (reference sequence). CDR3 coding DNA: TGTGCCAGTAGTTCCCGGCAGGACCCTAATCATTTT. This encodes CASSSRQDPNHF. Supplemented by reference TRBV19 and TRBJ1-5, the full variable domain reads DGGITQSPKYLFRKEGQNVTLSCEQNLNHDAMYWYRQDPGQGLRLIYYSQIVNDFQKGDIAEGYSVSREKKESFPLTVTSAQKNPTAFYLCASSSRQDPNHFGDGTRLSIL.

The chain is built from TRBV28 and TRBJ2-7; the D is unclear. V lost 6 bases and J lost 1, with 13 bases in between. CDR3 size: 14 residues. Germline CDR1 is MDHEN and CDR2 is SYDVKM. CDR3 in DNA: TGTGCCAGCAGCCTCCCGAGACGGTCCTACGAGCAGTACTTC. Amino acids: CASSLPRRSYEQYF.

This clone was counted a single time. V and J are TRBV6-5 and TRBJ1-2; maybe TRBD1 (6 bases). Trimming took off 4 bases at V and 8 bases at J, with 11 bases between the two ends. Germline-derived CDR1 and CDR2 are MNHEY and SVGAGI. This CDR3 contains 12 residues. The CDR3: CASSSGVGGYTF. CDR3 nucleotides: TGTGCCAGCAGTTCAGGGGTGGGCGGCTACACCTTC.

The chain employs TRBV6-6 and TRBJ2-7, with 7 bases matching TRBD1. The V gene end was trimmed by 0 bases and the J gene end by 3 bases; junction bases not matched to a gene: 8. This CDR3 contains 16 residues. The germline CDR1 and CDR2 sequences are MNHNY and SVGAGI (reference sequence). The CDR3 loop reads CASSYSGTAPFYEQYF. DNA for the CDR3: TGTGCCAGCAGTTACTCCGGGACAGCACCGTTCTACGAGCAGTACTTC.

The gene calls are TRBV6-6 and TRBJ2-7; 8 positions agree with TRBD1. The junction had 10 bases not matched to a gene; V was cut back by 4 bases and J by 5 bases. Germline V CDR1 and CDR2: MNHNY, SVGAGI (reference sequence). The length of the CDR3 is 15 residues. CDR3 coding DNA: TGTGCCAGCAGTTTCTCGACAGGGGTATACGACGAGCAGTACTTC. Its translation is CASSFSTGVYDEQYF.

The chain links TRBV5-8 to TRBJ1-1; 7 nucleotides line up with TRBD1. CDR1 and CDR2 (germline): SGHTS, YDEGEE. The V gene end was trimmed by 4 bases and the J gene end by 3 bases; junction bases not matched to a gene: 15. CDR3 length equals 17 residues. CDR3 region: CASSPRDSRRVDTEAFF. The DNA for the CDR3 is TGTGCCAGCAGCCCCCGGGACAGCCGACGCGTAGACACTGAAGCTTTCTTT. The variable domain in full, completed from reference TRBV5-8 and TRBJ1-1, reads EAGVTQSPTHLIKTRGQQATLRCSPISGHTSVYWYQQALGLGLQFLLWYDEGEERNRGNFPPRFSGRQFPNYSSELNVNALELEDSALYLCASSPRDSRRVDTEAFFGQGTRLTVV.

This chain joins TRBV2 and TRBJ2-7; D is perhaps TRBD2 (6 bases). Germline lookup yields CDR1 SNHLY and CDR2 FYNNEI. There are 14 residues in the CDR3. V was pared by 1 base and J by 2 bases, with 9 bases between. The CDR3 reads CASSEGGVPYEQYF. CDR3 in DNA: TGTGCCAGCAGTGAAGGGGGGGTTCCCTACGAGCAGTACTTC.

The gene calls are TRBV28 and TRBJ1-5, with 10 bases identical to TRBD1. The V segment lost 6 bases and the J segment 2 bases; nucleotides outside the gene matches: 1. The CDR3 covers 14 residues. Looked up from germline, CDR1 is MDHEN and CDR2 is SYDVKM. DNA of the CDR3: TGTGCCAGCAGGACAGGGGGCGGCAATCAGCCCCAGCATTTT. This gives the protein CASRTGGGNQPQHF.

The chain uses TRBV5-4 and TRBJ2-7; 15 bases line up with TRBD2. The CDR3 length is 18 residues. Unmatched junction bases numbered 12, after V lost 3 bases and J lost 5 bases. Germline V lookup: CDR1 SGHNT, CDR2 YYREEE (reference sequence). The CDR3 coding sequence is TGTGCCAGCAGCTCTAAACTCGGACTAGCGGGGGGGCCAGACGAGCAGTACTTC. The encoded protein is CASSSKLGLAGGPDEQYF.

The chain has TRBV9 and TRBJ2-3, with D unresolved. V lost 0 bases and J lost 2, with 7 bases in between. This CDR3 has 14 residues. Germline V gene lookup returns CDR1 SGDLS and CDR2 YYNGEE. The CDR3, as DNA: TGTGCCAGCAGCGTAGAACCCCTCACAGATACGCAGTATTTT. The encoded protein is CASSVEPLTDTQYF.

This chain uses TRBV18 with TRBJ1-4; a weak D match, TRBD1 (6 bases). The germline CDR1 and CDR2 sequences are KGHSH and LQKENI. Trimming took 4 bases from V and 7 from J, leaving 16 bases between them. The CDR3 spans 15 residues. CDR3 region: CASSLPGRDTEKLFF. The CDR3, as DNA: TGTGCCAGCTCACTACCGGGAAGGGACACTGAAAAACTGTTTTTT.